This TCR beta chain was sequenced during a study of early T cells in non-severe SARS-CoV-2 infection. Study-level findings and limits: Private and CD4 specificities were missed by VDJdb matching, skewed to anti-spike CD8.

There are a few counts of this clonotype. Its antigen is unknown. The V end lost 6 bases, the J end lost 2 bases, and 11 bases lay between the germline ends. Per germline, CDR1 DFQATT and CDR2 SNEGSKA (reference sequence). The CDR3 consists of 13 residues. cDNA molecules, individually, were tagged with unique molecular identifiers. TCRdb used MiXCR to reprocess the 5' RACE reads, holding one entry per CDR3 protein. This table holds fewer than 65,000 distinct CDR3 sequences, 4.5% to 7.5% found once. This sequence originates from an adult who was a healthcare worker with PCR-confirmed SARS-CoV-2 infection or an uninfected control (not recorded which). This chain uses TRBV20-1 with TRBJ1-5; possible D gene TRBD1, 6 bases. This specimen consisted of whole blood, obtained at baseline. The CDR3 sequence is CSAPYRGNQPQHF. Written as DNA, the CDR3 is TGCAGTGCCCCTTACAGGGGCAATCAGCCCCAGCATTTT.